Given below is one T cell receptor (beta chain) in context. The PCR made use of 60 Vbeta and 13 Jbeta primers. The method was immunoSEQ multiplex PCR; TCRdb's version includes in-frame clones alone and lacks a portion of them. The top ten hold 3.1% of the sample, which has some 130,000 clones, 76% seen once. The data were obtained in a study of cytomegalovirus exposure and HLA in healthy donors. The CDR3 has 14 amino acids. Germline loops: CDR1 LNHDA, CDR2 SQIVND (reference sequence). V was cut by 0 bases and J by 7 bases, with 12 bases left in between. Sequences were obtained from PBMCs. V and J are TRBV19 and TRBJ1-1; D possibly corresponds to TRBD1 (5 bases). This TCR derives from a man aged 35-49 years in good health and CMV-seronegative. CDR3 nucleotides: TGTGCCAGTAGTATAGATGGGGCGGGGATTGAAGCTTTCTTT. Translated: CASSIDGAGIEAFF.